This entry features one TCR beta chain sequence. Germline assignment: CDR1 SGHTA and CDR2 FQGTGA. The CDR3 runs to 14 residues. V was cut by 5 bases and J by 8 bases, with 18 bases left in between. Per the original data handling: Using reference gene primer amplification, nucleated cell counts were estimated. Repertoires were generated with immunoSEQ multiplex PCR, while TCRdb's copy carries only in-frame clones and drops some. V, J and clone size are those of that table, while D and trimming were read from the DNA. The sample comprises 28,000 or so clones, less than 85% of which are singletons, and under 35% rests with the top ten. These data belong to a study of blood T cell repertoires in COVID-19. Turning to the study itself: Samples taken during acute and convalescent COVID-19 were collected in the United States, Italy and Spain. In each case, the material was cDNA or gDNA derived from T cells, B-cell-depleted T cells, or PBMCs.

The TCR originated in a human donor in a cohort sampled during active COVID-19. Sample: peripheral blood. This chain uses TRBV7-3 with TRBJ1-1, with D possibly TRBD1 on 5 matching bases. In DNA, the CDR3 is TGTGCCAGCAGCCCTACCCCAGACAGCACCGAAGCTTTCTTT. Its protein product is CASSPTPDSTEAFF.